This T cell receptor beta chain was captured by sequencing in a study of post-analysis software for immune sequencing data. Study-level results: Patients carried 5 or 6 TRBV segments more frequently than controls did, and TRBV5-6, TRBV5-1 and TRBV20-1 were among them. Those with multiple sclerosis, the patient group, showed significantly lower normalized Chao1 diversity than controls.

This CDR3 is built from 14 residues. The germline V gene has CDR1 DFQATT and CDR2 SNEGSKA (reference sequence). V lost 0 bases to trimming and J lost 1 base, with 10 bases between them. Every TCR beta cDNA library bore unique molecular identifiers. Each sample of roughly 0.9 to 10 million input T cells yielded 500,000 or so cDNA molecules, so each molecule approximated one T cell. TCRdb fed the PCR reads into MiXCR, producing one record per CDR3 protein. This table holds about 540,000 distinct CDR3 sequences, approximately 34% found once. This clonotype was detected only a few times. Its specificity is unknown.

The chain recombines TRBV20-1 with TRBJ2-7; D perhaps matches TRBD1 (6 bases). Specimen: blood. The origin of this receptor is a girl aged 2 to 17 with multiple sclerosis. In DNA form, the CDR3 reads TGCAGTGCTAGAGATGATCAGGGGTCCTACGAGCAGTACTTC. Its translation: CSARDDQGSYEQYF.